The sequence of this T cell receptor (beta chain) was determined in a study of cytomegalovirus exposure and HLA in healthy donors. This CDR3 comprises 15 residues. Trimming removed 4 bases from V and 4 bases from J; junction bases left unmatched: 9. The germline CDR1 and CDR2 sequences are SGHRS and YFSETQ. 60 Vbeta and 13 Jbeta primers were used in PCR. Sequenced by immunoSEQ multiplex PCR; TCRdb stores in-frame clones only, minus some. The sample includes 150,000 or so clones, 70% seen only once; the top ten take about 2.2%. This clone was observed a handful of times. The source is a woman aged 55-75 years in good health and CMV-seropositive. Sequencing was performed on PBMCs. The gene calls are TRBV5-1 and TRBJ1-1; 8 bases line up with TRBD1. CDR3 protein: CASSPQGAEGTEAFF. The CDR3 coding sequence is TGCGCCAGCAGCCCTCAGGGGGCGGAGGGCACTGAAGCTTTCTTT.